These T cell receptor beta chains were read from a single sample in a study of blood T cell repertoires in COVID-19. Here immunoSEQ multiplex PCR was the method, and the copy in TCRdb shows in-frame clones only, minus some. The table includes 200,000 to 250,000 clones, under 95% detected once. The specimen was PBMCs or T cells enriched from blood (not recorded which). These receptors were collected from a young woman who had recovered from COVID-19. Both conserved end residues are part of each CDR3. D genes are given only for firm matches. Part of the rows lack a size; the others show once, few, many or a class for expanded clones.

>-|TRBJ1-2|TRBV7-2|-
TGTGCCAGCAGCTCCAGTGCCGGGAGGTATGGCTACACCTTC
CASSSSAGRYGYTF
>-|TRBJ1-6|TRBV10-1|TRBD1
TGCGCCAGCAGTGAGTTCGACAGGGCGCCCCATAATTCACCCCTCCACTTT
CASSEFDRAPHNSPLHF
>-|TRBJ1-2|TRBV6-5|-
TGTGCCAGCAGTTACTCGGAGGGGTACTATGGCTACACCTTC
CASSYSEGYYGYTF
>-|TRBJ1-5|TRBV6-5|TRBD1
TGTGCCAGCAGTCGGGGACAGAGGAATCAGCCCCAGCATTTT
CASSRGQRNQPQHF
>-|TRBJ2-1|TRBV21-1|-
TGTGCCAGCAGCAACATAGCGGGAGGGCCCCACAATGAGCAGTTCTTC
CASSNIAGGPHNEQFF
>-|TRBJ2-1|TRBV24-1|-
TGTGCCACCAGTGACCGTATAACCCAGAACGGGAATGAGCAGTTCTTC
CATSDRITQNGNEQFF
>-|TRBJ1-1|TRBV19|TRBD1
TGTGCCAGTAGTATGGGGACAGGGACGAACACTGAAGCTTTCTTT
CASSMGTGTNTEAFF
>-|TRBJ2-2|TRBV7-2|-
TGTGCCAGCAGCGGCCGGGGGTTCACAGGGGAGCTGTTTTTT
CASSGRGFTGELFF
>-|TRBJ2-3|TRBV28|TRBD2
TGTGCCAGCAGCTTGGGGTTAGCGGGAGGTAGCACAGATACGCAGTATTTT
CASSLGLAGGSTDTQYF
>-|TRBJ1-2|TRBV2|-
TGTGCCAGCAGTGAAATGAAGGGAGCCGGGTATGGCTACACCTTC
CASSEMKGAGYGYTF
>once|TRBJ2-1|TRBV27|TRBD2
TGTGCCAGCAGTTTGGGACTAGCGGTTTTAAATGAGCAGTTCTTC
CASSLGLAVLNEQFF
>-|TRBJ2-3|TRBV7-9|-
TGTGCCAGCAGCACCCACAGGAGAACAGATACGCAGTATTTT
CASSTHRRTDTQYF
>-|TRBJ2-2|TRBV11-2|TRBD1
TGTGCCAGCAGCTCGCGGACCGGGACAGTTAGCACCGGGGAGCTGTTTTTT
CASSSRTGTVSTGELFF
>once|TRBJ1-1|TRBV13|-
TGTGCCAGCAGCTTGGGGGGGCTAGTCGAAGCTTTCTTT
CASSLGGLVEAFF
>-|TRBJ1-2|TRBV24-1|-
TGTGCCACCAGTGAGTGGACAGTGAACTATGGCTACACCTTC
CATSEWTVNYGYTF
>once|TRBJ1-1|TRBV27|-
TGTGCCAGCAGTCCCCACACAGCGGGGGACACTGAAGCTTTCTTT
CASSPHTAGDTEAFF
>-|TRBJ2-5|TRBV18|-
TGTGCCAGCTCACCGGACAGTCAAGAGACCCAGTACTTC
CASSPDSQETQYF
>-|TRBJ2-3|TRBV10-1|TRBD2
TGCGCCAGCAGTTATCTAGCGGGAGAGAGCCAAGATACGCAGTATTTT
CASSYLAGESQDTQYF
>-|TRBJ1-5|TRBV10-3|-
TGTGCCATCAGTGGGGGGCTTTCTCAGCCCCAGCATTTT
CAISGGLSQPQHF
>-|TRBJ1-2|TRBV29-1|TRBD1
TGCAGCGTTGAACACAGGGGCGGGGGCTACACCTTC
CSVEHRGGGYTF
>-|TRBJ1-2|TRBV7-8|-
TGTGCCAGCAGCTTAGTGGGGGCTAGACTCTATGGCTACACCTTC
CASSLVGARLYGYTF
>once|TRBJ2-7|TRBV21-1|-
TGTGCCAGTACAGGGTTTCGGTCCTACGAGCAGTACTTC
CASTGFRSYEQYF
>-|TRBJ2-2|TRBV12-5|-
TGTGCCTCAAGGAGGGTCTCCGGGGAGCTGTTTTTT
CASRRVSGELFF
>-|TRBJ2-7|TRBV6-5|-
TGTGCCAGCTCTAGGGCCAGGGGGGACGAGCAGTACTTC
CASSRARGDEQYF
>once|TRBJ2-7|TRBV9|TRBD1
TGTGCCAGCAGCGCCGGACAGGGGGCGGGGGAGCAGTACTTC
CASSAGQGAGEQYF
>once|TRBJ1-5|TRBV14|TRBD1
TGTGCCAGCAGCGTTAGTCCGGGACAGTCTAATAATCAGCCCCAGCATTTT
CASSVSPGQSNNQPQHF
>-|TRBJ1-1|TRBV12-5|-
TGTGCTAGTGGTTTGGCCAGGGGAGTGGGCACTGAAGCTTTCTTT
CASGLARGVGTEAFF
>-|TRBJ2-3|TRBV7-2|-
TGTGCCAGCAGCTTATTGGGGGGGCTTGGCACAGATACGCAGTATTTT
CASSLLGGLGTDTQYF
>-|TRBJ2-1|TRBV19|TRBD2
TGTGCCAGTAGGGTGAGGCTAGCGGGGGTTAGCTCCTACAATGAGCAGTTCTTC
CASRVRLAGVSSYNEQFF
>-|TRBJ2-1|TRBV27|-
TGTGCCAGCAGTTCCCCGGCCAGGGGTGAGCAGTTCTTC
CASSSPARGEQFF
>-|TRBJ2-3|TRBV3-1/TRBV3-2|-
TGTGCCAGCAGCCGCGTAACAGATACGCAGTATTTT
CASSRVTDTQYF
>-|TRBJ1-4|TRBV11-2|-
TGTGCCAGCAGCTTAGATCCCCACACCAAGGGGGAAAAACTGTTTTTT
CASSLDPHTKGEKLFF
>-|TRBJ2-1|TRBV28|TRBD1
TGTGCCAGCAGCCTATCGGACAGGGGATCCAATGAGCAGTTCTTC
CASSLSDRGSNEQFF
>once|TRBJ2-3|TRBV11-3|TRBD1
TGTGCCAGCAGCTATTCCTGGACAGGCCGCACAGATACGCAGTATTTT
CASSYSWTGRTDTQYF
>-|TRBJ1-2|TRBV29-1|-
TGCAGCGTTGGGTTCCCCAGGGAAGGAGACTATGGCTACACCTTC
CSVGFPREGDYGYTF
>-|TRBJ2-1|TRBV9|TRBD2
TGTGCCAGCAGCGGAACTAGCGGCGCCTACAATGAGCAGTTCTTC
CASSGTSGAYNEQFF